In its sample, the clone carrying this TCR beta chain was seen many times. No antigen is known for it. The sample is drawn from a study of T cells in Graves' hyperthyroidism and ophthalmopathy. Researchers amplified the TCR beta CDR3 regions from RNA transcripts. The TCR CDR3 was amplified in a first-round RT-PCR using the HTBI primer set. TCRdb re-called the multiplex PCR reads through MiXCR, storing one row per CDR3 protein. The data hold hundreds of thousands of distinct CDR3 sequences, with roughly 15% observed a single time. General study findings and limits: Onset of ophthalmopathy came a median approximately 6.5 months after the model predicted it. Classification by a 13 V-J model distinguished ophthalmopathy from stable hyperthyroidism. In blood, most of the thyroid clonotypes expanded above 0.001 were also present.

In making diagnoses, clinical symptoms, serum thyroxine and TRAb, thyroid ultrasound and orbital computed tomography were all used. The CDR3 totals 14 residues. CDR1 LGHNT and CDR2 FRNRAP come from the germline V gene. V lost 5 bases, J lost 2 bases, and 12 bases lay in between. The chain carries TRBV12-5 and TRBJ2-5, with a tentative D call TRBD1 (6 bases). This sequence originates from a man aged 18 to 30 with Graves' ophthalmopathy. The specimen was blood. The chain's CDR3 is CASGPDSPQETQYF. CDR3 nucleotides: TGTGCTAGTGGTCCGGACAGCCCTCAAGAGACCCAGTACTTC.